The clone carrying this T cell receptor (beta chain) turned up a few times. The data belong to a study of blood T cell repertoires in COVID-19. Study at large: Both acute and convalescent COVID-19 samples were obtained from the United States, Italy and Spain.

CDR1 is MGHRA and CDR2 is YSYEKL in the germline V gene. The V gene end was trimmed by 1 base and the J gene end by 4 bases; junction bases not matched to a gene: 7. CDR3 length: 15 residues. Cohort 3 recovery required two negative PCRs, clearance, or symptom resolution. Per the original methods: Reference gene primers were amplified, and this amplification served to estimate nucleated cell counts. TCRdb keeps only in-frame clones here, not all; method: immunoSEQ multiplex PCR. That table supplies the V and J calls and clone size; D and trimming were determined from the DNA. The sample has some 300,000 clones; roughly 90% are singletons.

The TCR was taken from a woman younger than 45 who had recovered from COVID-19. The chain carries TRBV4-1 and TRBJ2-7; TRBD2 agrees at 7 bases. The sequenced sample was PBMCs or T cells enriched from blood (not recorded which). The CDR3 coding sequence is TGCGCCAGCAGCCAAGCGTGGACTAGTGTATACGAGCAGTACTTC. This translates into CASSQAWTSVYEQYF.